The 24 T cell receptor beta chains presented below share a single source sample, sequenced in a study of T cell responses to AZD1222 COVID-19 vaccine (dated by TCRdb to the early 2020s). The time point label here, explained by the study, means: about 28 days (+/-7) after the second vaccine dose. Library generation was performed with the immunoSEQ multiplex PCR assay. TCRdb limited this immuneACCESS table to in-frame rearrangements with V and J called. A share of clones is missing; checked studies link under half to unresolved V genes, and the rest is unexplained. Present in this sample are some 200,000 clones, approximately 91% of which were seen just once. Around 3.7% of the sample is taken by the ten largest. The source material was peripheral blood, sampled 28 days after the second AZD1222 dose. All receptors come from an adult who received the AZD1222 COVID-19 vaccine.

The sample holds one count of this clone. The rearrangement joins TRBV5-1 to TRBJ2-5; 8 bases map to TRBD2. Germline-derived CDR1 and CDR2 are SGHRS and YFSETQ. The trim removed 5 bases at V and 2 bases at J, leaving 8 bases unmatched. The CDR3 loop spans 15 amino acids. The CDR3 coding sequence is TGCGCCAGCAGGAAAGCGGGACTAGTGCAAGAGACCCAGTACTTC. Its translation is CASRKAGLVQETQYF.

The rearrangement joins TRBV7-3 to TRBJ1-5; D perhaps matches TRBD1 (5 bases). Trimming left V 2 bases short and J 7 bases short, with 9 bases between. Germline V gives CDR1 SGHTA, CDR2 FQGTGA. The CDR3 has 13 amino acids. The CDR3 spells CASSLQGGQPQHF. The DNA for the CDR3 is TGTGCCAGCAGCTTACAGGGTGGCCAGCCCCAGCATTTT.

The rearrangement uses TRBV28 and TRBJ2-1, with D perhaps TRBD2 (6 bases). Looked up from germline, CDR1 is MDHEN and CDR2 is SYDVKM. CDR3 size: 14 residues. Trimming cost V 3 bases and J 9 bases, with 15 bases left between them. The CDR3 nucleotides read TGTGCCAGCAGTTTGTCCCGGGGGTACGGTGAGCAGTTCTTC. Amino acids: CASSLSRGYGEQFF. The complete variable domain, with remaining parts taken from reference TRBV28 and TRBJ2-1, reads DVKVTQSSRYLVKRTGEKVFLECVQDMDHENMFWYRQDPGLGLRLIYFSYDVKMKEKGDIPEGYSVSREKKERFSLILESASTNQTSMYLCASSLSRGYGEQFFGPGTRLTVL.

V usage is TRBV9 and J usage is TRBJ2-1; TRBD2 aligns across 9 bases. This CDR3 spans 16 amino acids. The germline gives CDR1 SGDLS, CDR2 YYNGEE. The trim removed 10 bases at V and 4 bases at J, leaving 15 bases unmatched. In nucleotides, the CDR3 is TGTGCCCAGGGGATGGCGGGCGGGAGGGCATACAATGAGCAGTTCTTC. It translates to CAQGMAGGRAYNEQFF.

The CDR3 DNA reads TGTGCCAGCAGTTTATATGGGGGAATGAACACTGAAGCTTTCTTT. It codes for CASSLYGGMNTEAFF. The V call is TRBV28, the J call TRBJ1-1; TRBD1 might be the D (5 bases). The germline V gene encodes CDR1 MDHEN and CDR2 SYDVKM. Between the trimmed V and J ends, which lost 1 base and 0 bases, there was a span of 9 bases. The CDR3 is made up of 15 amino acids.

This clone has only one observation. Written as DNA, the CDR3 is TGTGCCAGCAGCCTCGGTCCCCGCCCCCAGCATTTT. The encoded protein is CASSLGPRPQHF. This chain joins TRBV7-9 and TRBJ1-5, with D uncertain. From germline, CDR1 is SEHNR and CDR2 FQNEAQ (reference sequence). Trimming stripped 5 bases from V and 10 bases from J, with 12 bases between. The CDR3 sequence is 12 residues long. Full variable domain (missing parts from reference TRBV7-9 and TRBJ1-5): DTGVSQNPRHKITKRGQNVTFRCDPISEHNRLYWYRQTLGQGPEFLTYFQNEAQLEKSRLLSDRFSAERPKGSFSTLEIQRTEQGDSAMYLCASSLGPRPQHFGDGTRLSIL.

This chain connects TRBV7-2 to TRBJ2-2; 9 positions match TRBD1. Germline CDR1 and CDR2: SGHTA and FQGNSA. The CDR3 length is 14 residues. With 5 bases clipped from V and 5 bases from J, the junction kept 3 bases outside the gene matches. The CDR3, as DNA: TGTGCCAGCAGCCCGACAGGGGGAACCGGGGAGCTGTTTTTT. It yields the protein CASSPTGGTGELFF.

The rearrangement joins TRBV7-3 to TRBJ1-3; D is perhaps TRBD1 (6 bases). Germline assignment: CDR1 SGHTA and CDR2 FQGTGA. V was shortened by 4 bases and J by 4 bases, with 29 bases between the two germline ends. The CDR3 covers 20 residues. CDR3: CASSSFRDTPSSNTGNTIYF. CDR3 coding DNA: TGTGCCAGCAGCTCCTTCCGGGACACCCCTTCTTCCAATACGGGAAACACCATATATTTT.

This chain uses TRBV4-2 with TRBJ2-7; TRBD2 aligns across 9 bases. CDR3 length: 15 amino acids. With V trimmed by 4 bases and J by 1 base, 5 bases remained unmatched. Germline CDR1 LGHNA, CDR2 YNFKEQ. CDR3 sequence: CASSRETSGSYEQYF. Written as DNA, the CDR3 is TGTGCCAGCAGCCGAGAGACTAGCGGTTCCTACGAGCAGTACTTC.

This chain links TRBV7-9 with TRBJ2-1; a possible D gene is TRBD1 (7 bases). V was cut by 1 base and J by 6 bases, with 10 bases left in between. CDR3 size: 14 residues. The germline V gene encodes CDR1 SEHNR and CDR2 FQNEAQ (reference sequence). The CDR3 DNA follows: TGTGCCAGCAGCTTAGGACAGGGACTCAATGAGCAGTTCTTC. This translates into CASSLGQGLNEQFF.

This sequence joins TRBV2 and TRBJ1-5, with D perhaps TRBD1 (6 bases). V was shortened by 8 bases and J by 2 bases, with 16 bases between the two germline ends. The CDR3 runs 15 residues. Per the germline V gene, CDR1 is SNHLY and CDR2 is FYNNEI. This chain's CDR3 is CASSGGRGGNQPQHF. In DNA form, the CDR3 reads TGTGCCAGCTCGGGGGGCCGCGGCGGCAATCAGCCCCAGCATTTT.

This sequence joins TRBV6-2 or TRBV6-3 and TRBJ1-5, with 10 positions matching TRBD1. After removal of 4 bases from V and 3 bases from J, the junction contained 12 bases not matched to a gene. CDR1 and CDR2 from the germline V gene are MNHEY and SVGEGT. There are 18 residues in the CDR3. The chain's CDR3 is CASSSNYKGQGLNQPQHF. The CDR3 nucleotides read TGTGCCAGCAGTTCCAATTATAAGGGACAGGGGCTCAATCAGCCCCAGCATTTT.

V gene TRBV5-1 combines with J gene TRBJ1-5, with TRBD1 matching over 7 bases. From germline, CDR1 is SGHRS and CDR2 YFSETQ. V dropped 2 bases and J dropped 3; count of bases not matched to a gene: 5. CDR3 length equals 15 residues. The CDR3 reads CASSLQGMNNQPQHF. The CDR3, as DNA: TGCGCCAGCAGCTTACAGGGGATGAACAATCAGCCCCAGCATTTT.

The table lists this clone with a count of one. The genes are TRBV6-2 or TRBV6-3 and TRBJ2-5, with TRBD2 matching 7 bases. The germline gives CDR1 MNHEY, CDR2 SVGEGT. Trimming removed 4 bases from V and 4 bases from J; junction bases left unmatched: 6. This CDR3 spans 14 amino acids. CDR3 amino acids: CASSSQGGRETQYF. In nucleotides, the CDR3 is TGTGCCAGCAGTTCCCAGGGCGGGAGAGAGACCCAGTACTTC.

The genes are TRBV27 and TRBJ2-7; D uncertain. CDR1 and CDR2 (germline): MNHEY, SMNVEV (reference sequence). The CDR3 is 11 residues long. Between the trimmed V and J ends, which lost 6 bases and 5 bases, there was a span of 8 bases. CDR3 residues: CASSSHDEQYF. The CDR3 nucleotides are TGTGCCAGCAGCTCACATGACGAGCAGTACTTC.

This clone was detected only a few times. V gene TRBV6-5 combines with J gene TRBJ1-1, with a tentative D call TRBD1 (5 bases). The germline gives CDR1 MNHEY, CDR2 SVGAGI. This CDR3 region has 15 residues. Trimming removed 6 bases at V and 0 bases at J, with 14 bases between. The CDR3 sequence is CASSPGTQLNTEAFF. The CDR3 nucleotides read TGTGCCAGCAGCCCCGGGACGCAACTGAACACTGAAGCTTTCTTT.

V and J are TRBV5-1 and TRBJ1-4, with TRBD1 identical over 8 bases. Germline trimming cut 4 bases from V and 9 bases from J; bases unmatched to any gene: 11. The CDR3 spans 15 residues. Germline V gene sequence: CDR1 SGHRS, CDR2 YFSETQ. DNA of the CDR3: TGCGCCAGCAGCCCCGACAGGGGAATAGAGAAAAAACTGTTTTTT. This sequence encodes CASSPDRGIEKKLFF.

This chain joins TRBV5-4 and TRBJ2-1; TRBD1 matches at 9 bases. V shed 4 bases, J shed 6 bases, and the junction held 14 bases outside the gene matches. CDR1 SGHNT and CDR2 YYREEE come from the germline V gene (reference sequence). This CDR3 spans 17 amino acids. The CDR3 DNA reads TGTGCCAGCAGCGGACCAAAACCGGGACAGGGCTCCAATGAGCAGTTCTTC. Its translation: CASSGPKPGQGSNEQFF.

The chain employs TRBV3-1 (or the pseudogene TRBV3-2) and TRBJ1-4; 11 bases match TRBD1. With 4 bases clipped from V and 7 bases from J, the junction kept 5 bases outside the gene matches. Germline CDR1 reads LGHDT; CDR2 reads YNNKEL (reference sequence). The CDR3 sequence is 15 residues long. The CDR3 region is CASSPGQGAVEKLFF. CDR3 DNA sequence: TGTGCCAGCAGCCCTGGACAGGGGGCGGTTGAAAAACTGTTTTTT.

The V gene is TRBV16, the J gene TRBJ1-1; unclear D gene. V was cut by 0 bases and J by 4 bases, with 6 bases left in between. From germline, CDR1 is KGHSY and CDR2 FQNENV. The CDR3 sequence is 13 residues long. CDR3 bases: TGTGCCAGCAGCCAATCGGCAAGCACTGAAGCTTTCTTT. The encoded protein is CASSQSASTEAFF.

This clone has a single count. V usage is TRBV18 and J usage is TRBJ1-3; 7 nucleotides line up with TRBD1. V lost 5 bases, J lost 1 base, and 2 bases stayed unmatched. Per the germline V gene, CDR1 is KGHSH and CDR2 is LQKENI. The CDR3 loop spans 14 amino acids. The CDR3, as DNA: TGTGCCAGCTCATCACAGGGGTCTGGAAACACCATATATTTT. It codes for CASSSQGSGNTIYF. Variable domain in full (rest from reference TRBV18 and TRBJ1-3): NAGVMQNPRHLVRRRGQEARLRCSPMKGHSHVYWYRQLPEEGLKFMVYLQKENIIDESGMPKERFSAEFPKEGPSILRIQQVVRGDSAAYFCASSSQGSGNTIYFGEGSWLTVV.

The chain recombines TRBV10-1 with TRBJ1-3; D is unresolved. Trimming cost V 6 bases and J 3 bases, with 9 bases left between them. Germline V gene data show CDR1 as WNHNN and CDR2 as SYGVQD (reference sequence). CDR3 size: 13 residues. As DNA, the CDR3 is TGCGCCAGCAGCCCATCCCTTGGAAACACCATATATTTT. As protein: CASSPSLGNTIYF.

CDR3 loop: CASSPTGGHSPLHF. The CDR3 region has the DNA TGTGCCAGCAGCCCTACGGGGGGGCATTCACCCCTCCACTTT. The chain couples TRBV28 to TRBJ1-6; D perhaps matches TRBD1 (6 bases). The CDR3 covers 14 residues. CDR1 and CDR2 from the germline V gene are MDHEN and SYDVKM. V was clipped by 6 bases and J by 8 bases, with 14 bases between them. Full variable domain (remainder filled in from reference TRBV28 and TRBJ1-6): DVKVTQSSRYLVKRTGEKVFLECVQDMDHENMFWYRQDPGLGLRLIYFSYDVKMKEKGDIPEGYSVSREKKERFSLILESASTNQTSMYLCASSPTGGHSPLHFGNGTRLTVT.

Here the CDR3 reads CASRALAGGPLEQFF. Written as DNA, the CDR3 is TGTGCCAGCAGAGCTCTCGCGGGAGGGCCTCTGGAGCAGTTCTTC. V gene TRBV2 combines with J gene TRBJ2-1, with 9 positions matching TRBD2. The CDR3 loop spans 15 amino acids. V shed 6 bases and J 10 bases; nucleotides not matched to a gene: 13. The germline V gene has CDR1 SNHLY and CDR2 FYNNEI.